These 6 T cell receptor beta chains were all obtained from the same sample, sequenced in a study of T cells in Graves' hyperthyroidism and ophthalmopathy. From RNA transcripts, TCR beta CDR3 regions were amplified. TCR CDR3 underwent first-round RT-PCR with the HTBI primer set. TCRdb called the multiplex PCR reads again in MiXCR, with one record for every CDR3 protein. In the table there are over 250,000 distinct CDR3 sequences, approximately 26% of which are singletons. The sequenced sample was blood. Receptor source: a man aged 40-50 years with Graves' hyperthyroidism that later progressed to Graves' ophthalmopathy.

The chain joins TRBV12-3 or TRBV12-4 to TRBJ2-5, with no clear D. This CDR3 has 12 amino acids. The V gene lost 3 bases and the J gene lost 5 bases, with 7 bases spanning the gap. In DNA, the CDR3 is TGTGCCAGCAGTTTTTCCTCGGAGACCCAGTACTTC. Its protein is CASSFSSETQYF.

V is TRBV2 and J is TRBJ2-5; tentatively, D is TRBD2 (5 bases). The CDR3 extends over 18 amino acids. CDR1 and CDR2 from the germline V gene are SNHLY and FYNNEI. Trimming removed 3 bases from V and 2 bases from J, with 22 bases in between. In nucleotides, the CDR3 is TGTGCCAGCAGTGACGCTAGATCGGGGTCGCGGGCACAAGAGACCCAGTACTTC. It yields the protein CASSDARSGSRAQETQYF.

The chain uses TRBV6-2 or TRBV6-3 and TRBJ2-5; 8 nucleotides line up with TRBD2. V trimming: 0 bases; J trimming: 1 base; junction bases outside the gene matches: 7. The CDR3 runs to 17 residues. Germline values: CDR1 MNHEY, CDR2 SVGEGT. CDR3 nucleotide sequence: TGTGCCAGCAGTTACTCTCCAGAAGGGACTAGCCAAGAGACCCAGTACTTC. It is translated as CASSYSPEGTSQETQYF.

This clonotype was observed many times. V and J are TRBV20-1 and TRBJ2-7; no definite D call. Per the germline V gene, CDR1 is DFQATT and CDR2 is SNEGSKA (reference sequence). The CDR3 is 16 residues long. Trimming shortened V by 6 bases and J by 2 bases, and 23 bases separated the two germline ends. CDR3 protein: CSANERGRVSPYEQYF. DNA of the CDR3: TGCAGTGCCAATGAACGAGGACGGGTCTCCCCCTACGAGCAGTACTTC.

This clonotype was observed a handful of times. The rearrangement joins TRBV27 to TRBJ2-7, with D perhaps TRBD2 (5 bases). The CDR3 loop spans 14 amino acids. Germline CDR1 is MNHEY and CDR2 is SMNVEV (reference sequence). Deletions cut 4 bases from V and 0 bases from J, with 10 bases between. This CDR3 reads CASSSLGISYEQYF. In nucleotides, the CDR3 is TGTGCCAGCAGTTCCCTCGGGATCTCCTACGAGCAGTACTTC.

This clonotype was observed many times. The rearrangement uses TRBV27 and TRBJ1-3, with 7 bases fitting TRBD1. This CDR3 comprises 13 residues. After removal of 1 base from V and 8 bases from J, the junction contained 2 bases not matched to a gene. Germline loops: CDR1 MNHEY, CDR2 SMNVEV (reference sequence). The CDR3 sequence is CASSLFRGDTIYF. CDR3 DNA: TGTGCCAGCAGTTTATTCAGGGGGGACACCATATATTTT.